This entry describes one T cell receptor (beta chain). One junction end disagrees with the germline gene, perhaps due to a read error. A J-beta primer mix and a sample-barcoded 5' primer were used in a second PCR of about 6 to 12 cycles. Each CDR3 protein is one row after TCRdb ran MiXCR on the 5' RACE reads. Found here are about a million distinct CDR3 sequences, about two fifths of them singletons; the top ten hold approximately 14%. These data come from a study of blood T cells in healthy people across ages. This CDR3 contains 11 residues. The germline V gene encodes CDR1 SGHNT and CDR2 YYREEE (reference sequence).

This chain links TRBV5-4 with TRBJ2-1; D perhaps matches TRBD1 (5 bases). What was sequenced was blood. This receptor was taken from a man in his late teens or twenties in good health. In DNA form, the CDR3 reads TGTGTCAGCACACAGGACAATGAGCAGTTCTTC. Protein sequence: CVSTQDNEQFF.